Detailed here is one T cell receptor beta chain. The sample comes from a study of CD8 T cells in Susac syndrome. Looked up from germline, CDR1 is LGHDT and CDR2 is YNNKEL (reference sequence). Trimming stripped 2 bases from V and 2 bases from J, with 13 bases between. The CDR3 totals 15 residues. The RNA, roughly 0.45 to 1 ug, was put through reverse transcription using random hexamers. The authors amplified TCR beta CDR3 across 54 Vbeta and 13 Jbeta using immunoSEQ multiplex PCR. TCRdb processed the immunoSEQ multiplex PCR reads anew with MiXCR; each CDR3 protein has one entry. The table shows about 120,000 distinct CDR3 sequences, with about nine tenths occurring only once. Negative isolation yielded the CD8+ and CD4+ T cells, while FACS enriched the TEMRA cells.

The sequencing input was CD4+ T cells from PBMCs. The source of this sequence is a human donor in good health. The V call is TRBV3-1, the J call TRBJ2-7; TRBD1 is a possible D gene (5 bases). CDR3 nucleotide sequence: TGTGCCAGCAGCCAACCACAAGCAGGGACCTACGAGCAGTACTTC. It specifies CASSQPQAGTYEQYF.